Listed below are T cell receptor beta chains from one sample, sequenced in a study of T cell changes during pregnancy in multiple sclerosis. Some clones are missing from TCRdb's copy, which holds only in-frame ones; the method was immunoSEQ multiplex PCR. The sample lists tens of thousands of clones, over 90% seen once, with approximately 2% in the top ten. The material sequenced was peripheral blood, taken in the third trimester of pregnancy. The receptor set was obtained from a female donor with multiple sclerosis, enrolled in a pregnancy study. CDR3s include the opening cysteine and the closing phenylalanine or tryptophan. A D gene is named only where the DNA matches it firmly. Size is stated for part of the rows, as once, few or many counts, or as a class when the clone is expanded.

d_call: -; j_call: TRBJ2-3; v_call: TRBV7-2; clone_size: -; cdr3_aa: CASSLITRAPDTQYF; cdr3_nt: TGTGCCAGCAGCCTAATTACTAGGGCGCCAGATACGCAGTATTTT
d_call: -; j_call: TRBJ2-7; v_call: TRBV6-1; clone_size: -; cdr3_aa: CASSEDSARHSYEQYF; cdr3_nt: TGTGCCAGCAGTGAAGACTCGGCCAGGCACTCCTACGAGCAGTACTTC
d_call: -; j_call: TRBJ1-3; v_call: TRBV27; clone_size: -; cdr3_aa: CASSRRLSSGNTIYF; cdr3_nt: TGTGCCAGCAGTAGGAGGCTTAGCTCTGGAAACACCATATATTTT
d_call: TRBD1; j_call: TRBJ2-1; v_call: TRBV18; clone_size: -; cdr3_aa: CASSSGGVMRNEQFF; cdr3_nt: TGTGCCAGCTCATCAGGGGGCGTGATGCGTAATGAGCAGTTCTTC
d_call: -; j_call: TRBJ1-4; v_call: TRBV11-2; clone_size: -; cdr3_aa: CASSLGYGEKLFF; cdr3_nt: TGTGCCAGCAGCTTAGGTTATGGCGAAAAACTGTTTTTT
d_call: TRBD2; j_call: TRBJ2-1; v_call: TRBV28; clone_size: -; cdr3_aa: CASSLLGLAGSSYNEQFF; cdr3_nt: TGTGCCAGCAGTTTATTGGGACTAGCGGGAAGCTCCTACAATGAGCAGTTCTTC
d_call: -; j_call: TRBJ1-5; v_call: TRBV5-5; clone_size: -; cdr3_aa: CASSFYSHQPQHF; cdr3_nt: TGTGCCAGCAGCTTTTACAGTCATCAGCCCCAGCATTTT
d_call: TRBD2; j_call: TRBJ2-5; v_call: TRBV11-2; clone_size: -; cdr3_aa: CASSTMGLADETQYF; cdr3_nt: TGTGCCAGCAGCACCATGGGACTAGCGGATGAGACCCAGTACTTC
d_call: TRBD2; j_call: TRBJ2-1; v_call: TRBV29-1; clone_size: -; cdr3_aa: CSVEEVSGGAGYNEQFF; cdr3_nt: TGCAGCGTTGAAGAAGTCTCGGGGGGAGCGGGTTACAATGAGCAGTTCTTC
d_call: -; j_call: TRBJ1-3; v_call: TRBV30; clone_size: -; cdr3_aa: CAWSPGVSGNTIYF; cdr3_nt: TGTGCCTGGAGTCCAGGGGTCAGTGGAAACACCATATATTTT
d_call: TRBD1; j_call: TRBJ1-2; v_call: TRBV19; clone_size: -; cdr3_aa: CASRRTGESLYGYTF; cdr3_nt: TGTGCCAGTAGGAGGACAGGGGAAAGTCTCTATGGCTACACCTTC
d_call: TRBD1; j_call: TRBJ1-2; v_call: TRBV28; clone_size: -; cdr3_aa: CASSSTPGTASYGYTF; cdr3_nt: TGTGCCAGCAGTTCCACTCCCGGGACAGCCAGCTATGGCTACACCTTC
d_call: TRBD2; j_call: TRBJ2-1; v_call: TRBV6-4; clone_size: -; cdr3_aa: CASSERENNEQFF; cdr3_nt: TGTGCCAGCAGTGAGCGGGAGAACAATGAGCAGTTCTTC
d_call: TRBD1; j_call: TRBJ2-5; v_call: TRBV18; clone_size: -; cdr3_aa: CASSPRQGETQYF; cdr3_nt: TGTGCCAGCTCACCCCGACAGGGGGAGACCCAGTACTTC
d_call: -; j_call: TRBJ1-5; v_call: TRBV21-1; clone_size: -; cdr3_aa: CASSKAGRSQGQPQHF; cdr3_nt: TGTGCCAGCAGCAAGGCGGGCAGGAGTCAGGGGCAGCCCCAGCATTTT
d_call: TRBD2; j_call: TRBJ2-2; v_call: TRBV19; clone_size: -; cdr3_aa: CASSARTSGNTGELFF; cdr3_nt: TGTGCCAGTAGTGCGAGGACTAGCGGGAACACCGGGGAGCTGTTTTTT
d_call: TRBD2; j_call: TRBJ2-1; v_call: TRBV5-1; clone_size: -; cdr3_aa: CASSLAAVAGGGFEEQFF; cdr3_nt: TGCGCCAGCAGCTTGGCGGCGGTAGCGGGAGGCGGGTTTGAAGAGCAGTTCTTC
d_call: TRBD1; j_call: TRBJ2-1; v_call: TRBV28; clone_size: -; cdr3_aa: CATSTGGPYNEQFF; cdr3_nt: TGTGCCACCTCGACAGGGGGACCCTACAATGAGCAGTTCTTC
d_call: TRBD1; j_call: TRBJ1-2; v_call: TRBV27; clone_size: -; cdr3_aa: CASSLSGQVYGYTF; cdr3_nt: TGTGCCAGCAGTTTATCGGGACAGGTCTATGGCTACACCTTC
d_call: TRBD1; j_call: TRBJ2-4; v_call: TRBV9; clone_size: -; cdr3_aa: CASSLETGSNIQYF; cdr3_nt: TGTGCCAGCAGCCTAGAGACAGGGAGTAACATTCAGTACTTC
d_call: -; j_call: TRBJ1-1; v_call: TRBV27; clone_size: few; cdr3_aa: CASSLTGMNTEAFF; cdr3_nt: TGTGCCAGCAGTTTAACAGGGATGAACACTGAAGCTTTCTTT
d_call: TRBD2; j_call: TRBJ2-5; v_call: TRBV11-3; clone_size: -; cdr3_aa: CASSSSGKETQYF; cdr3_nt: TGTGCCAGCAGCTCGAGCGGGAAAGAGACCCAGTACTTC
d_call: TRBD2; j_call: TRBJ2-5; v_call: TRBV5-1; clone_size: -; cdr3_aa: CASSPLAGGETQYF; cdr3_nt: TGCGCCAGCAGCCCGCTAGCGGGGGGAGAGACCCAGTACTTC
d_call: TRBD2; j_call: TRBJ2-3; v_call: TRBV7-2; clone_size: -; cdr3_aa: CASSLPTSGGRTDTQYF; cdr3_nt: TGTGCCAGCAGCTTACCAACTAGCGGGGGACGCACAGATACGCAGTATTTT
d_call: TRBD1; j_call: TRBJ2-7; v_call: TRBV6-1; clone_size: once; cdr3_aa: CASSDQGASEQYF; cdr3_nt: TGTGCCAGCAGTGATCAGGGGGCGTCCGAGCAGTACTTC
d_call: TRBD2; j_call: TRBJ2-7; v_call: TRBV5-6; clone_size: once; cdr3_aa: CASSSGTSLIVLYEQYF; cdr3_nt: TGTGCCAGCAGCTCCGGGACTAGCCTCATCGTCCTCTACGAGCAGTACTTC
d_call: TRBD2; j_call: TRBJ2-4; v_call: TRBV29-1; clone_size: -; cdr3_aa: CSVDTAGGYQYF; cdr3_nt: TGCAGCGTTGACACAGCGGGGGGATATCAGTACTTC
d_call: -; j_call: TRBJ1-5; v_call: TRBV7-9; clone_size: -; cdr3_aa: CASSFGGGAGQPQHF; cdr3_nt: TGTGCCAGCAGCTTCGGGGGGGGAGCCGGCCAGCCCCAGCATTTT
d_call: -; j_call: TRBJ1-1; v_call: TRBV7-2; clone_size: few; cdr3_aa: CASSFIPRGWAEAFF; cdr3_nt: TGTGCCAGCAGCTTCATACCCCGAGGGTGGGCTGAAGCTTTCTTT
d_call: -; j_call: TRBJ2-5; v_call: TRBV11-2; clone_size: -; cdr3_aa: CASSLGSVLQETQYF; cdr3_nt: TGTGCCAGCAGCTTAGGAAGCGTTCTACAAGAGACCCAGTACTTC
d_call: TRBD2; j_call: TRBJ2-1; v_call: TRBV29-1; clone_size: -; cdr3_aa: CSVVREVDEQFF; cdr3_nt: TGCAGCGTTGTCCGGGAGGTTGATGAGCAGTTCTTC
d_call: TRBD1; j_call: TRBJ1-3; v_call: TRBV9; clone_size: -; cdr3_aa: CASSVTGGLGNTIYF; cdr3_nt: TGTGCCAGCAGCGTAACAGGGGGATTAGGAAACACCATATATTTT
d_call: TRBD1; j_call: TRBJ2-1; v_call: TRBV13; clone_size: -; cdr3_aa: CASSSRQGASDNEQFF; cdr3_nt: TGTGCCAGCAGCTCACGACAGGGGGCGAGTGACAATGAGCAGTTCTTC
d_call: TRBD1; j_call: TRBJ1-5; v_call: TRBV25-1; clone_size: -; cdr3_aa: CASSEPGQGNQPQHF; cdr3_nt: TGTGCCAGCAGTGAACCCGGACAGGGTAATCAGCCCCAGCATTTT
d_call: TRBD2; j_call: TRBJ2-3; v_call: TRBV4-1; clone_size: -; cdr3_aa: CASSQEVSGRVPDTQYF; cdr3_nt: TGCGCCAGCAGCCAAGAGGTGAGCGGGAGAGTTCCAGATACGCAGTATTTT
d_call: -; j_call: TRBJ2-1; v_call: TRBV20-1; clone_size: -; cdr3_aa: CSASRVEQFF; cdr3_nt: TGCAGTGCTTCCCGAGTTGAGCAGTTCTTC
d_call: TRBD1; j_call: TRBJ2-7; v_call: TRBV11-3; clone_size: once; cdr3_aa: CASSSGQVWKGSYEQYF; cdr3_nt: TGTGCCAGCAGCTCCGGACAGGTGTGGAAGGGGTCCTACGAGCAGTACTTC
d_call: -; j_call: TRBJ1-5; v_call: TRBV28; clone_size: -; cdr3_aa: CASSLGRGSDSNQPQHF; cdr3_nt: TGTGCCAGCAGTTTAGGCAGGGGTTCAGATAGCAATCAGCCCCAGCATTTT
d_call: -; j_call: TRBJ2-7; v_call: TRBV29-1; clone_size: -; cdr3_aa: CSVEGTGEQYF; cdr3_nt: TGCAGCGTTGAGGGGACTGGTGAGCAGTACTTC
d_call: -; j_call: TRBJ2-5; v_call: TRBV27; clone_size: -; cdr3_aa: CASSFWTPGVGETQYF; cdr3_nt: TGTGCCAGCAGTTTCTGGACTCCAGGGGTGGGGGAGACCCAGTACTTC
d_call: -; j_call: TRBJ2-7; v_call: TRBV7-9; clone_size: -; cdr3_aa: CASSWGEKAYEQYF; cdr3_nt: TGTGCCAGCAGCTGGGGGGAGAAGGCCTACGAGCAGTACTTC
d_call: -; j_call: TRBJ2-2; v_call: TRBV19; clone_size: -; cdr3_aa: CASSIMTPGELFF; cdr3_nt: TGTGCCAGTAGTATAATGACACCCGGGGAGCTGTTTTTT
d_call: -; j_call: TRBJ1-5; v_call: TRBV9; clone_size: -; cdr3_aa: CASSARRTQHF; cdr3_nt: TGTGCCAGCAGCGCGCGCAGGACCCAGCATTTT
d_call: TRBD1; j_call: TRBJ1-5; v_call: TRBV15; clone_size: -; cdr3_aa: CATSRVPGGQGFGNQPQHF; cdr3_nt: TGTGCCACCAGCAGAGTGCCAGGGGGCCAAGGGTTTGGCAATCAGCCCCAGCATTTT
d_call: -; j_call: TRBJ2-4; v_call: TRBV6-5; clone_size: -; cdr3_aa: CAVWGGESKNIQYF; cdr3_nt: TGTGCAGTCTGGGGCGGAGAATCCAAAAACATTCAGTACTTC
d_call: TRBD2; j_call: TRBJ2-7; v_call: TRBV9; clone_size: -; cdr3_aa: CASSSGLASAYEQYF; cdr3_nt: TGTGCCAGCAGTAGTGGACTAGCGAGCGCCTACGAGCAGTACTTC
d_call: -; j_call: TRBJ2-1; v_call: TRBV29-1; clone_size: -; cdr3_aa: CSVEEAGRSYNEQFF; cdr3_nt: TGCAGCGTTGAAGAGGCAGGTAGGTCCTACAATGAGCAGTTCTTC
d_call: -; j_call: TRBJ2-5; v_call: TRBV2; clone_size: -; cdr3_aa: CASSDRVWETQYF; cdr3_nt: TGTGCCAGCAGTGACAGGGTGTGGGAGACCCAGTACTTC
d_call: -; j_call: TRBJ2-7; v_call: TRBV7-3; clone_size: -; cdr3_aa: CASSLGGSEQYF; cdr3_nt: TGTGCCAGCAGCTTAGGAGGATCCGAGCAGTACTTC
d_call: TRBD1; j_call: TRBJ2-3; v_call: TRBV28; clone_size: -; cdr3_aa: CASSLQGADTQYF; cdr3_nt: TGTGCCAGCAGTTTACAGGGGGCAGATACGCAGTATTTT
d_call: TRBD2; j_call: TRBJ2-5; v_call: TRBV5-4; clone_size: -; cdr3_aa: CASRQTSGRAEETQYF; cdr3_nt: TGTGCCAGCAGGCAAACTAGCGGGAGGGCCGAAGAGACCCAGTACTTC
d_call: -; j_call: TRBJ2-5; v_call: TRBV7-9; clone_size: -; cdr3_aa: CASSFYSLVTSGQETQYF; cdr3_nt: TGTGCCAGCAGCTTTTATTCTTTGGTAACCTCCGGCCAAGAGACCCAGTACTTC
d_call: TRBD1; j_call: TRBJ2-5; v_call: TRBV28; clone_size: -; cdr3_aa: CASRPTGPETQYF; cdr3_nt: TGTGCCAGCAGGCCGACAGGGCCAGAGACCCAGTACTTC
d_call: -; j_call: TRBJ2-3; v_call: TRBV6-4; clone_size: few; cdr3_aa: CASSSGTSTDTQYF; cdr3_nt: TGTGCCAGCAGTTCCGGGACTAGCACAGATACGCAGTATTTT